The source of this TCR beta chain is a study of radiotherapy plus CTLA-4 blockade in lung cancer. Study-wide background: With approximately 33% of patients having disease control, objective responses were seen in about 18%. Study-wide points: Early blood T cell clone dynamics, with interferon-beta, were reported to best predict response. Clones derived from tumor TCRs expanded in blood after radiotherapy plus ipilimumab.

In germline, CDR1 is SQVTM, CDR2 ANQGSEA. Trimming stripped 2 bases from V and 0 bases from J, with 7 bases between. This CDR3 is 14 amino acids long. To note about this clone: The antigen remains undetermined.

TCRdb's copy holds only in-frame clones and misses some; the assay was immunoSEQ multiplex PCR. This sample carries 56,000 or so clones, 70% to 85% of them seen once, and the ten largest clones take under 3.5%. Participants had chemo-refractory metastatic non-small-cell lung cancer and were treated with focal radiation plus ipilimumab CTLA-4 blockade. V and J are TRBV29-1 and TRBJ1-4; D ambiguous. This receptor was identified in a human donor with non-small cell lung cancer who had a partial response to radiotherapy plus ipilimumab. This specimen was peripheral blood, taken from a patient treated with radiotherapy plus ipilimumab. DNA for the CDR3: TGCAGCGTTGAACCAGTCTCAACTAATGAAAAACTGTTTTTT. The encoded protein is CSVEPVSTNEKLFF.